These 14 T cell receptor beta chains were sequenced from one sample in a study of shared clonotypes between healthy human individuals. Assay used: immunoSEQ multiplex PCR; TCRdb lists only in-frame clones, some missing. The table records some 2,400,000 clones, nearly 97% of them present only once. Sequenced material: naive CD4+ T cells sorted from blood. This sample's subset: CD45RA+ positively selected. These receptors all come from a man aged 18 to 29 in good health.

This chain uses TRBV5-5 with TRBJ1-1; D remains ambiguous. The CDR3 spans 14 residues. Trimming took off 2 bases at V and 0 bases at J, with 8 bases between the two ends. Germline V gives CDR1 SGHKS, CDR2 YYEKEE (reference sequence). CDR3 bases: TGTGCCAGCAGCTTTTACTACCTGAACACTGAAGCTTTCTTT. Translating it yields CASSFYYLNTEAFF.

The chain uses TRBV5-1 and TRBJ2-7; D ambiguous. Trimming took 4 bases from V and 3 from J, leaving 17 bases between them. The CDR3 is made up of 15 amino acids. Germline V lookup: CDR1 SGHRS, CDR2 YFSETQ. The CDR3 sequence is CASSPDGAPIYEQYF. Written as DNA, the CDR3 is TGCGCCAGCAGCCCGGACGGTGCTCCCATCTACGAGCAGTACTTC.

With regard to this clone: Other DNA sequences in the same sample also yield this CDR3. CDR3 region: CAWSAGGGNTIYF. In DNA, the CDR3 is TGTGCCTGGAGTGCAGGGGGTGGAAACACCATATATTTT. The chain joins TRBV30 to TRBJ1-3; 7 bases are a match to TRBD1. This CDR3 comprises 13 residues. In germline, CDR1 is GTSNPN, CDR2 SVGIG (reference sequence). Unmatched junction bases numbered 0, after V lost 1 base and J lost 3 bases.

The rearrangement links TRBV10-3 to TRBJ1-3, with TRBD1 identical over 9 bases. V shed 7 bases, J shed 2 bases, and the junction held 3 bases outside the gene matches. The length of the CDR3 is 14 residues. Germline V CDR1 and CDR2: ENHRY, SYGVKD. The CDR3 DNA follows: TGTGCCATCACAGGGACAGGGACTGGAAACACCATATATTTT. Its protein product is CAITGTGTGNTIYF.

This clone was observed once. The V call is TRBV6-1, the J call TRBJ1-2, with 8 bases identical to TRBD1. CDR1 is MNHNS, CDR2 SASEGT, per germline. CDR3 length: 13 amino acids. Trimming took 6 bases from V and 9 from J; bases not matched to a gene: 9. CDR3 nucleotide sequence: TGTGCCAGCAGCGAGGACAGGGAGGGTCGCTACACCTTC. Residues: CASSEDREGRYTF.

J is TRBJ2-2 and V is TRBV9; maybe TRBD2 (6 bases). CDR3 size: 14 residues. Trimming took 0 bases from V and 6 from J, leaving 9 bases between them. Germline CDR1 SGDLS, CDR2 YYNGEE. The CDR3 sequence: CASSVDGGSGELFF. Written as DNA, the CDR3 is TGTGCCAGCAGCGTAGATGGAGGGTCCGGGGAGCTGTTTTTT.

The CDR3 reads CASSLPSGNQETQYF. CDR3 sequence (DNA): TGCGCCAGCAGCTTGCCTAGCGGAAACCAAGAGACCCAGTACTTC. The gene calls are TRBV5-1 and TRBJ2-5; 7 bases are a match to TRBD2. The germline V gene encodes CDR1 SGHRS and CDR2 YFSETQ. Trimming took 1 base from V and 0 from J; bases not matched to a gene: 3. There are 15 residues in the CDR3.

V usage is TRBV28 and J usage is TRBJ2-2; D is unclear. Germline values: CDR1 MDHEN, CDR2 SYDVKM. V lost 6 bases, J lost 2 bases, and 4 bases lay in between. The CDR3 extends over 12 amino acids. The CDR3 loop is CASSANTGELFF. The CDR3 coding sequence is TGTGCCAGCAGCGCAAACACCGGGGAGCTGTTTTTT.

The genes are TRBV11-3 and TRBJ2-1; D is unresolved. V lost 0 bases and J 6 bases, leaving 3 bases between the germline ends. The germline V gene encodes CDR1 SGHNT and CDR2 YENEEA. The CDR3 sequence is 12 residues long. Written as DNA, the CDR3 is TGTGCCAGCAGCTTAGATACCAATGAGCAGTTCTTC. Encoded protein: CASSLDTNEQFF.

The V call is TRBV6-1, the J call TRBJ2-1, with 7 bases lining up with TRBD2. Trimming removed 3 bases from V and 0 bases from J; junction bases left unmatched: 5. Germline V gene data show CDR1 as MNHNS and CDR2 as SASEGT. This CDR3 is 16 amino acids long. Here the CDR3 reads CASSEASGISYNEQFF. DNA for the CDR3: TGTGCCAGCAGTGAGGCTAGCGGCATCTCCTACAATGAGCAGTTCTTC.

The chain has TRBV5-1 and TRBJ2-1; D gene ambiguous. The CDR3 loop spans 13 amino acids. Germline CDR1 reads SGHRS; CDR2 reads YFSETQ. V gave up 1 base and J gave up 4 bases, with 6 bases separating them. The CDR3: CASSLSTYNEQFF. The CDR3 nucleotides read TGCGCCAGCAGCTTGAGCACATACAATGAGCAGTTCTTC. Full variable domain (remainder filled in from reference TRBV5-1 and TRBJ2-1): KAGVTQTPRYLIKTRGQQVTLSCSPISGHRSVSWYQQTPGQGLQFLFEYFSETQRNKGNFPGRFSGRQFSNSRSEMNVSTLELGDSALYLCASSLSTYNEQFFGPGTRLTVL.

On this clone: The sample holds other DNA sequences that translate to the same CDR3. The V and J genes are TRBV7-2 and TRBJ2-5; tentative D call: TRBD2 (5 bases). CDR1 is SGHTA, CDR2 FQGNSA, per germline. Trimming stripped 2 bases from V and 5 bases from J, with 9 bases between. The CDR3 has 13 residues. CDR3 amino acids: CASSLRRGETQYF. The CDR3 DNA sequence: TGTGCCAGCAGCTTAAGGAGAGGGGAGACCCAGTACTTC.

The DNA for the CDR3 is TGTGCCACCGCCGGGGACCAAGAGACCCAGTACTTC. Translating gives CATAGDQETQYF. V gene TRBV10-3 combines with J gene TRBJ2-5, with a possible D match to TRBD2 (5 bases). CDR3 length equals 12 residues. Germline V lookup: CDR1 ENHRY, CDR2 SYGVKD. Trimming left V 10 bases short and J 0 bases short, with 9 bases between.

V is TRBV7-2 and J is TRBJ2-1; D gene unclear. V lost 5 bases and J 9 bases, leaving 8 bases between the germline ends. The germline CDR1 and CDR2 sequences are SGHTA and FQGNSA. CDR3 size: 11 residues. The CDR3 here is CASSGGIEQFF. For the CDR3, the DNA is TGTGCCAGCAGCGGTGGGATTGAGCAGTTCTTC. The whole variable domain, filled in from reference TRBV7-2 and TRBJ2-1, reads GAGVSQSPSNKVTEKGKDVELRCDPISGHTALYWYRQSLGQGLEFLIYFQGNSAPDKSGLPSDRFSAERTGGSVSTLTIQRTQQEDSAVYLCASSGGIEQFFGPGTRLTVL.